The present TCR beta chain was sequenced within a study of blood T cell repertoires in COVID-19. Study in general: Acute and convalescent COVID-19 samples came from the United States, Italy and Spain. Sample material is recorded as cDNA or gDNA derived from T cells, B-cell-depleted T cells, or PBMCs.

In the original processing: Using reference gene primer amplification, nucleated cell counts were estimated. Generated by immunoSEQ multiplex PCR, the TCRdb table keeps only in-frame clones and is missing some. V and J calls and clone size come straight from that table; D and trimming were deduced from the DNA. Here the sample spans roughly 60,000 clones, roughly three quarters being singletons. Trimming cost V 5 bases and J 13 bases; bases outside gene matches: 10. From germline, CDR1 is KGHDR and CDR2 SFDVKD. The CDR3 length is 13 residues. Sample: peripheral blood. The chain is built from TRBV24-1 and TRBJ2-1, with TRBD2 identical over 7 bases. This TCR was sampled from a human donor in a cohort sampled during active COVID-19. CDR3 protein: CATSVGEGRPQFF. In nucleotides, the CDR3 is TGTGCCACCAGTGTAGGGGAGGGCCGACCCCAGTTCTTC.